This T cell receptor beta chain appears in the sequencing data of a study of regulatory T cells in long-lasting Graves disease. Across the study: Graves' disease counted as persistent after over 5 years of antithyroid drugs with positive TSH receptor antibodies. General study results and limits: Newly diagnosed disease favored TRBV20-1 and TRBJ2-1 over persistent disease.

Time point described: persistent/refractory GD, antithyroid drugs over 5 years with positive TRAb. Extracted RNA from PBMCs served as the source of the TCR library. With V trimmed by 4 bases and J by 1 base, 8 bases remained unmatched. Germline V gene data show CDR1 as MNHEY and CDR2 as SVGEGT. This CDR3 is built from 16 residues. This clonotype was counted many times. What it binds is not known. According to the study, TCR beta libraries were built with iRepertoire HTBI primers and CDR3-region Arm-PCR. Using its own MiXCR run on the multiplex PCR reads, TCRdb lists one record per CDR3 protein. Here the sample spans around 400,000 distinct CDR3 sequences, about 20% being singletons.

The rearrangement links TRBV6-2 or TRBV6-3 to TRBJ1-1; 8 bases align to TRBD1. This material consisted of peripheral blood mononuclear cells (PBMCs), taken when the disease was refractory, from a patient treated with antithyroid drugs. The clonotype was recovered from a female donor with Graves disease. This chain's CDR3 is CASSSSKQGGNTEAFF. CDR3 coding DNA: TGTGCCAGCAGTTCTTCAAAACAGGGGGGGAACACTGAAGCTTTCTTT.